These 19 T cell receptor beta chains were all obtained from the same sample, sequenced in a study of beta chain features in type 1 diabetes. Study findings and constraints: Moderately but significantly shorter TCRB CDR3s were found in Type 1 diabetes patients in all four CD4+ subsets.

The entirety of the isolated RNA underwent reverse transcription, so expressed TCRB transcripts were sequenced. The protocol was immunoSEQ multiplex PCR, while the TCRdb copy is restricted to in-frame clones and leaves out a portion. The sample has 500,000 to 850,000 clones; around an eighth are singletons. These receptors lack a known antigen. Sequenced: naive CD4+ T cells from blood. Receptors were obtained from a man in his late teens or twenties with type 1 diabetes.

This clone was observed once. Other DNA sequences in this sample translate to the same CDR3. V is TRBV5-1 and J is TRBJ2-7, with TRBD2 identical over 7 bases. Trimming removed 0 bases from V and 0 bases from J; junction bases left unmatched: 3. The CDR3 covers 15 residues. CDR1 and CDR2 from the germline V gene are SGHRS and YFSETQ. The CDR3 protein is CASSLAGTNSYEQYF. The DNA of the CDR3 is TGCGCCAGCAGCTTGGCCGGGACTAACTCCTACGAGCAGTACTTC.

This clone turned up a few times. V usage is TRBV29-1 and J usage is TRBJ1-1; TRBD1 matches at 9 bases. The CDR3 has 15 amino acids. The V and J ends lost 6 bases and 2 bases, in that order; junction bases with no gene match: 10. Germline-derived CDR1 and CDR2 are SQVTM and ANQGSEA. CDR3 nucleotide sequence: TGCAGCGTCAGACAGGGGGTCGCGGGAAACACTGAAGCTTTCTTT. It translates to CSVRQGVAGNTEAFF.

This clone was detected a few times. This chain joins TRBV25-1 and TRBJ1-2; D gene ambiguous. Per germline, CDR1 MGHDK and CDR2 SYGVNS. The germline V and J ends were trimmed by 3 bases and 1 base, with 15 bases remaining between them. The length of the CDR3 is 16 residues. The CDR3 DNA follows: TGTGCCAGCAGTGATCTTGAGCTAGGCTTTAACTATGGCTACACCTTC. The encoded protein is CASSDLELGFNYGYTF.

V and J are TRBV5-6 and TRBJ2-2, with D hard to call. Germline CDR1 SGHDT, CDR2 YYEEEE. The CDR3 runs to 15 residues. Trimming took off 3 bases at V and 5 bases at J, with 14 bases between the two ends. The CDR3 coding sequence is TGTGCCAGCAGCTCACGGAGTTACTCTACCGGGGAGCTGTTTTTT. Its protein is CASSSRSYSTGELFF.

Only a few counts were recorded for this clone. V usage is TRBV27 and J usage is TRBJ1-2; D gene uncertain. V lost 7 bases and J lost 7, with 13 bases in between. CDR1 and CDR2 from the germline V gene are MNHEY and SMNVEV (reference sequence). The CDR3 has 12 residues. CDR3 DNA sequence: TGTGCCAGCACCACGGCGGGCGGTGGCTACACCTTC. Translation: CASTTAGGGYTF.

The rearrangement uses TRBV27 and TRBJ1-5; D is ambiguous. Trimming removed 6 bases at V and 16 bases at J, with 25 bases between. Germline assignment: CDR1 MNHEY and CDR2 SMNVEV (reference sequence). CDR3 length: 14 residues. CDR3 sequence reads: CASRTGRESTNKHF. DNA of the CDR3: TGTGCCAGCAGGACCGGTAGAGAATCGACCAATAAACATTTT.

In its sample, this clone was seen a few times. The chain recombines TRBV2 with TRBJ2-6; D is perhaps TRBD1 or TRBD2 (5 bases each). V was shortened by 1 base and J by 5 bases, with 15 bases between the two germline ends. The CDR3 loop spans 17 amino acids. Per germline, CDR1 SNHLY and CDR2 FYNNEI. CDR3 in DNA: TGTGCCAGCAGTGAAGGTGGCTGGGGGAAATGGGCCAACGTCCTGACTTTC. Amino acids: CASSEGGWGKWANVLTF. The variable domain in full, completed from reference TRBV2 and TRBJ2-6, reads EPEVTQTPSHQVTQMGQEVILRCVPISNHLYFYWYRQILGQKVEFLVSFYNNEISEKSEIFDDQFSVERPDGSNFTLKIRSTKLEDSAMYFCASSEGGWGKWANVLTFGAGSRLTVL.

This clone was observed a handful of times. The V gene is TRBV7-6, the J gene TRBJ2-5, with 7 positions matching TRBD2. The CDR3 is 17 amino acids. Looked up from germline, CDR1 is SGHVS and CDR2 is FNYEAQ. Trimming removed 1 base from V and 2 bases from J; junction bases left unmatched: 10. The CDR3 reads CASSLGVLASGQETQYF. Written as DNA, the CDR3 is TGTGCCAGCAGCTTAGGAGTTCTCGCTAGCGGACAAGAGACCCAGTACTTC.

Only a few counts were recorded for this clone. The J gene is TRBJ2-2, the V gene TRBV10-3, with TRBD1 identical over 9 bases. After removal of 10 bases from V and 7 bases from J, the junction contained 4 bases not matched to a gene. This CDR3 contains 12 residues. Germline values: CDR1 ENHRY, CDR2 SYGVKD. CDR3 DNA sequence: TGTGCCACCGACAGGGGGGGCGGGGAGCTGTTTTTT. It encodes CATDRGGGELFF.

This clone was detected a few times. The CDR3 DNA reads TGTGCCTGGTCAAGGAAAGCGAGGGCTTTCTTT. This gives the protein CAWSRKARAFF. The rearrangement joins TRBV30 to TRBJ1-1; no firm D call. The germline V and J ends were trimmed by 5 bases and 11 bases, with 15 bases remaining between them. The CDR3 runs to 11 residues. Germline-derived CDR1 and CDR2 are GTSNPN and SVGIG (reference sequence).

There are a few counts of this clone. The chain combines TRBV9 with TRBJ2-5; 14 bases map to TRBD2. Germline V gives CDR1 SGDLS, CDR2 YYNGEE. V was clipped by 6 bases and J by 1 base; unmatched bases: 2. There are 15 residues in the CDR3. The DNA for the CDR3 is TGTGCCAGCACCGGGACTAGCGGGAGCCAAGAGACCCAGTACTTC. Protein: CASTGTSGSQETQYF. Combining the CDR3 with reference TRBV9 and TRBJ2-5 gives the whole variable domain DSGVTQTPKHLITATGQRVTLRCSPRSGDLSVYWYQQSLDQGLQFLIQYYNGEERAKGNILERFSAQQFPDLHSELNLSSLELGDSALYFCASTGTSGSQETQYFGPGTRLLVL.

The chain recombines TRBV12-5 with TRBJ1-2, with a tentative D call TRBD1 (5 bases). This CDR3 spans 12 amino acids. Germline assignment: CDR1 LGHNT and CDR2 FRNRAP. The V end was cut by 2 bases, the J end by 7 bases, with 8 bases between. The CDR3 coding sequence is TGTGCTAGTGGTTTGATAGGGGCTGGCTACACCTTC. Translation: CASGLIGAGYTF. The full variable domain, its missing parts supplied by reference TRBV12-5 and TRBJ1-2, is DARVTQTPRHKVTEMGQEVTMRCQPILGHNTVFWYRQTMMQGLELLAYFRNRAPLDDSGMPKDRFSAEMPDATLATLKIQPSEPRDSAVYFCASGLIGAGYTFGSGTRLTVV.

This clone was found a few times. This sequence joins TRBV7-2 and TRBJ1-3, with no clear D. From germline, CDR1 is SGHTA and CDR2 FQGNSA. V lost 6 bases, J lost 4 bases, and 16 bases lay in between. The CDR3 covers 15 residues. CDR3 nucleotide sequence: TGTGCCAGCAGGACGACCGGGGTCGCAGGAAACACCATATATTTT. Its protein product is CASRTTGVAGNTIYF.

The chain employs TRBV5-1 and TRBJ2-7, with no clear D. Trimming pared 1 base from V and 6 bases from J, leaving 11 bases between. There are 13 residues in the CDR3. Looked up from germline, CDR1 is SGHRS and CDR2 is YFSETQ. CDR3 in amino acids: CASSLTARGEQYF. The CDR3 coding sequence is TGCGCCAGCAGCTTGACAGCTCGCGGCGAGCAGTACTTC. Using reference TRBV5-1 and TRBJ2-7 for the parts outside the CDR3, the full variable domain is KAGVTQTPRYLIKTRGQQVTLSCSPISGHRSVSWYQQTPGQGLQFLFEYFSETQRNKGNFPGRFSGRQFSNSRSEMNVSTLELGDSALYLCASSLTARGEQYFGPGTRLTVT.

The table lists this clone with a few counts. This chain uses TRBV19 with TRBJ2-1; D remains unclear. The length of the CDR3 is 10 residues. CDR1 and CDR2 (germline): LNHDA, SQIVND (reference sequence). Trimming pared 11 bases from V and 7 bases from J, leaving 9 bases between. The CDR3 here is CALWSNEQFF. Here the CDR3 DNA reads TGTGCCCTCTGGAGTAATGAGCAGTTCTTC.

V and J are TRBV9 and TRBJ2-7; D is undetermined. Per the germline V gene, CDR1 is SGDLS and CDR2 is YYNGEE. Between the trimmed V and J ends, which lost 0 bases and 6 bases, there was a span of 7 bases. The CDR3 loop spans 12 amino acids. The CDR3 spells CASSVAGSEQYF. CDR3 coding DNA: TGTGCCAGCAGCGTAGCAGGAAGCGAGCAGTACTTC. The full variable domain, completed using reference TRBV9 and TRBJ2-7, is DSGVTQTPKHLITATGQRVTLRCSPRSGDLSVYWYQQSLDQGLQFLIQYYNGEERAKGNILERFSAQQFPDLHSELNLSSLELGDSALYFCASSVAGSEQYFGPGTRLTVT.

The rearrangement joins TRBV9 to TRBJ1-1; D gene uncertain. Germline V lookup: CDR1 SGDLS, CDR2 YYNGEE. The CDR3 runs to 15 residues. With 0 bases removed from V and 3 bases from J, the gap between germline ends came to 12 bases. CDR3 sequence: CASSVAGPRDTEAFF. The CDR3 nucleotides are TGTGCCAGCAGCGTAGCTGGTCCGAGGGACACTGAAGCTTTCTTT.

The V and J genes are TRBV5-4 and TRBJ1-4; D is unresolved. The germline V and J ends were trimmed by 4 bases and 0 bases, with 7 bases remaining between them. CDR1 is SGHNT, CDR2 YYREEE, per germline (reference sequence). This CDR3 has 14 residues. The DNA of the CDR3 is TGTGCCAGCAGCCGAGATGCAACTAATGAAAAACTGTTTTTT. This codes for CASSRDATNEKLFF.

A few counts support this clone. The gene calls are TRBV5-1 and TRBJ1-2, with D tentatively TRBD1 (5 bases). Trimming left V 1 base short and J 4 bases short, with 11 bases between. The CDR3 contains 14 residues. Germline lookup yields CDR1 SGHRS and CDR2 YFSETQ. CDR3 DNA: TGCGCCAGCAGCTTGTTCGGGACGGGCTATGGCTACACCTTC. Amino acids: CASSLFGTGYGYTF.